Below are 18 T cell receptor beta chains sequenced from a single sample in a study of spatial heterogeneity in lung cancer. These receptors' antigens are unknown. A single record per CDR3 protein comes from TCRdb applying MiXCR to the 5' RACE reads. The data show some 16,000 distinct CDR3 sequences, approximately 7% seen once. Study conclusions and caveats: Counts of expanded alpha and beta TCRs within tumors tracked the tumor nonsynonymous mutation count.

Noted time point: sample taken at primary tumor resection. The source material was lung tumor tissue, sampled at surgery. These receptors all stem from a female donor with early-stage non-small cell lung cancer.

This clonotype has only a few counts. Found in a library prepared for alpha chains, this beta chain is an off-target read, and its abundance has little meaning. The chain is built from TRBV6-6 and TRBJ2-2; 9 positions agree with TRBD1. This CDR3 contains 18 residues. Germline V gene data show CDR1 as MNHNY and CDR2 as SVGAGI (reference sequence). After removal of 6 bases from V and 1 base from J, the junction contained 12 bases not matched to a gene. CDR3: CASSSGGQGIGNTGELFF. CDR3 sequence (DNA): TGTGCCAGCAGCTCAGGGGGACAGGGTATCGGGAACACCGGGGAGCTGTTTTTT.

This clonotype has at least ten counts. This beta chain is a stray sequence in a library constructed for alpha chains; its clone size is not meaningful. The V and J genes are TRBV5-1 and TRBJ1-2; D remains unclear. The ends were cut back, 0 bases at V and 1 base at J, with 7 bases in the middle. The germline CDR1 and CDR2 sequences are SGHRS and YFSETQ. This CDR3 contains 14 residues. The CDR3 DNA follows: TGCGCCAGCAGCTTGGACACCGTTAACTATGGCTACACCTTC. It is translated as CASSLDTVNYGYTF.

This clonotype was counted ten times or more. The size of this beta chain means little, since it is a stray read in a library made for alpha chains. V is TRBV29-1 and J is TRBJ2-7; no definite D call. CDR3 length: 12 amino acids. Trimming left V 5 bases short and J 1 base short, with 9 bases between. CDR1 SQVTM and CDR2 ANQGSEA come from the germline V gene. CDR3 bases: TGCAGCGTTCAGGACGGTTCCTACGAGCAGTACTTC. Protein product: CSVQDGSYEQYF.

This clonotype was counted a few times. A read error may explain this, as a much larger clone is one base away. The size of this beta chain means little, since it is a stray read in a library made for alpha chains. The rearrangement links TRBV5-6 to TRBJ2-3, with D possibly TRBD2 on 7 matching bases. The V and J ends lost 4 bases and 1 base respectively, with 16 bases between them. The CDR3 sequence is 16 residues long. The germline gives CDR1 SGHDT, CDR2 YYEEEE. CDR3 loop: CASSQEGGAGTDTQYF. The CDR3 DNA reads TGTGCCAGCAGCCAAGAAGGGGGGGCCGGCACAGATACGCAGTATTTT.

In its sample, this clonotype was seen many times. Little can be read into the size of this beta chain, an off-target read in a library designed for alpha chains. The chain links TRBV3-1 to TRBJ2-5; 14 bases align to TRBD2. V trimming: 5 bases; J trimming: 2 bases; junction bases outside the gene matches: 10. The V gene's germline CDR1 is LGHDT and CDR2 YNNKEL (reference sequence). CDR3 length equals 18 residues. In DNA form, the CDR3 reads TGTGCCAGCAGCGCCACTACGGGACTAGCGGGGGTACAAGAGACCCAGTACTTC. Translating gives CASSATTGLAGVQETQYF.

This clonotype is deemed medium-sized. Since the library was made to target alpha chains, this beta chain is a stray read and its abundance is not meaningful. The J gene is TRBJ2-5, the V gene TRBV30; D gene ambiguous. The length of the CDR3 is 11 residues. CDR1 and CDR2 (germline): GTSNPN, SVGIG (reference sequence). V shed 0 bases and J shed 3 bases, with 2 bases lying between them. The CDR3 DNA reads as TGTGCCTGGAGTGTTAAAGAGACCCAGTACTTC. It is translated as CAWSVKETQYF. Together with reference TRBV30 and TRBJ2-5, the CDR3 gives the full variable domain: SQTIHQWPATLVQPVGSPLSLECTVEGTSNPNLYWYRQAAGRGLQLLFYSVGIGQISSEVPQNLSASRPQDRQFILSSKKLLLSDSGFYLCAWSVKETQYFGPGTRLLVL.

To note about this clonotype: Little can be read into the size of this beta chain, an off-target read in a library designed for alpha chains. The V gene is TRBV6-5, the J gene TRBJ2-3, with TRBD2 matching over 7 bases. The CDR3 has 19 residues. The V and J ends lost 6 bases and 0 bases, in that order; junction bases with no gene match: 18. Germline values: CDR1 MNHEY, CDR2 SVGAGI. CDR3 region: CASRPFIWGSGASTDTQYF. CDR3 bases: TGTGCCAGCAGACCCTTCATATGGGGCAGCGGGGCCAGCACAGATACGCAGTATTTT.

At least ten counts were recorded for this clonotype. Because this beta chain is a stray read in a library intended to capture alpha chains, its abundance should not be given much weight. The chain uses TRBV6-4 and TRBJ2-7; D call uncertain. From germline, CDR1 is MRHNA and CDR2 SNTAGT. The CDR3 length is 12 residues. The germline V and J ends were trimmed by 4 bases and 7 bases, with 11 bases remaining between them. The CDR3: CASSAHLGEQYF. CDR3 coding DNA: TGTGCCAGCAGTGCCCACCTGGGAGAGCAGTACTTC.

This clonotype is judged medium-sized. Within a library made for alpha chains, this beta chain is off target, and its count is uninformative. V gene TRBV28 combines with J gene TRBJ1-4, with 9 positions matching TRBD1. Trimming removed 3 bases from V and 3 bases from J; junction bases left unmatched: 2. The CDR3 is made up of 15 amino acids. The germline V gene encodes CDR1 MDHEN and CDR2 SYDVKM. The CDR3, as DNA: TGTGCCAGCAGTTTTGGGACAGGGCCTAATGAAAAACTGTTTTTT. It encodes CASSFGTGPNEKLFF.

This clonotype was counted at least ten times. For a library built for alpha chains, this beta chain is a stray read; little rests on its size. This chain connects TRBV10-3 to TRBJ2-3; D perhaps matches TRBD2 (6 bases). Trimming left V 6 bases short and J 5 bases short, with 15 bases between. The germline gives CDR1 ENHRY, CDR2 SYGVKD. The CDR3 length is 14 residues. CDR3 amino acids: CAISRDSGKDTQYF. The CDR3 DNA reads as TGTGCCATCAGCCGGGACTCGGGCAAAGATACGCAGTATTTT.

This clonotype was observed at least ten times. The size of this beta chain means little, since it is a stray read in a library made for alpha chains. J is TRBJ1-2 and V is TRBV6-1; D is unclear. Germline V gene data show CDR1 as MNHNS and CDR2 as SASEGT. Trimming took off 0 bases at V and 0 bases at J, with 17 bases between the two ends. The CDR3 loop spans 18 amino acids. The CDR3 bases are TGTGCCAGCAGTGAAGCGAGGCCAGCCAACCTCGCTAACTATGGCTACACCTTC. Translated, it gives CASSEARPANLANYGYTF.

Many counts were recorded for this clonotype. This beta chain is an off-target read within a library intended for alpha chains, so its frequency means little. This chain links TRBV29-1 with TRBJ2-6; D may be TRBD1 (6 bases). The V end was cut by 5 bases, the J end by 1 base, with 15 bases between. Germline V lookup: CDR1 SQVTM, CDR2 ANQGSEA. The CDR3 length is 16 residues. The DNA for the CDR3 is TGCAGCGTTTCCCGGGACACCGATTCTGGGGCCAACGTCCTGACTTTC. Amino acids: CSVSRDTDSGANVLTF.

This clonotype was seen many times. This beta chain is an unintended read in a library built for alpha chains; its size means little. The rearrangement uses TRBV30 and TRBJ2-7; 7 nucleotides match TRBD1. Trimming removed 2 bases from V and 3 bases from J; junction bases left unmatched: 4. Germline V gene lookup returns CDR1 GTSNPN and CDR2 SVGIG (reference sequence). This CDR3 is 13 amino acids long. The CDR3 DNA is TGTGCCTGGAGTCCCGGGACAGACTACGAGCAGTACTTC. Its translation is CAWSPGTDYEQYF.

By its share, this clonotype is medium-sized. Little can be read into the size of this beta chain, an off-target read in a library designed for alpha chains. V and J are TRBV12-3 or TRBV12-4 and TRBJ1-1; D gene unclear. The CDR3 spans 12 residues. Trimming stripped 4 bases from V and 6 bases from J, with 9 bases between. The CDR3 DNA follows: TGTGCCAGCAGTTCTCCGGGTTCTGAAGCTTTCTTT. This translates into CASSSPGSEAFF.

This clonotype was counted ten times or more. This beta chain lies outside the target of a library built for alpha chains; its clone size means little. The V call is TRBV2, the J call TRBJ2-1, with 12 bases lining up with TRBD1. J was trimmed by 0 bases and V by 6 bases; bases with no gene match: 6. The germline V gene has CDR1 SNHLY and CDR2 FYNNEI. This CDR3 is 17 amino acids long. Written as DNA, the CDR3 is TGTGCCAGCAGGGGGACAGGGGGCCTTCCCTCCTACAATGAGCAGTTCTTC. It is translated as CASRGTGGLPSYNEQFF.

This clonotype was counted many times. This beta chain is a stray read from a library made for alpha chains; its abundance is not meaningful. This chain uses TRBV29-1 with TRBJ2-3; 7 bases are shared with TRBD2. Trimming cost V 3 bases and J 0 bases; bases outside gene matches: 6. CDR1 and CDR2 from the germline V gene are SQVTM and ANQGSEA. The length of the CDR3 is 15 residues. CDR3 sequence reads: CSVETGEGSTDTQYF. As DNA, the CDR3 is TGCAGCGTTGAGACGGGGGAGGGTAGCACAGATACGCAGTATTTT.

This clonotype was found many times. The library was designed around alpha chains, so this beta chain is a stray read whose abundance carries little weight. This chain connects TRBV5-1 to TRBJ1-3; D unclear. The CDR3 is 13 residues long. Trimming removed 3 bases at V and 2 bases at J, with 6 bases between. Germline lookup yields CDR1 SGHRS and CDR2 YFSETQ. CDR3 loop: CASSSPPGNTIYF. The CDR3, as DNA: TGCGCCAGCAGCTCCCCACCTGGAAACACCATATATTTT. The variable domain in full, with the rest retrieved from reference TRBV5-1 and TRBJ1-3, is KAGVTQTPRYLIKTRGQQVTLSCSPISGHRSVSWYQQTPGQGLQFLFEYFSETQRNKGNFPGRFSGRQFSNSRSEMNVSTLELGDSALYLCASSSPPGNTIYFGEGSWLTVV.

This clonotype was counted ten times or more. This beta chain came through as a stray read in a library set up for alpha chains, and its size says little. This chain uses TRBV7-6 with TRBJ2-1, with 9 bases aligning to TRBD2. Germline-derived CDR1 and CDR2 are SGHVS and FNYEAQ. J gave up 10 bases and V 3 bases, and 16 bases lay outside the gene matches. The CDR3 spans 17 residues. The CDR3 DNA is TGTGCCAGCAGCTTGGCATCCGGGACTAGCTTACGAAGGGAGCAGTTCTTC. Translation: CASSLASGTSLRREQFF.